These 4 T cell receptor beta chains were all obtained from the same sample, sequenced in a study of OX40 agonist ivuxolimab in advanced cancers. Data came from immunoSEQ multiplex PCR; TCRdb stores just in-frame clones and leaves some out. In the table there are 95,000 to 150,000 clones, roughly nine tenths of which are singletons. Here the sequenced sample was CD4+ or CD8+ T cells sorted from blood, taken in a trial of the OX40 agonist ivuxolimab. These receptor sequences come from an adult with an advanced solid tumor such as melanoma, head and neck, liver or kidney cancer.

This rearrangement joins TRBV29-1 to TRBJ2-6, with 8 nucleotides matching TRBD1. The CDR3 is 15 residues long. V lost 7 bases, J lost 0 bases, and 5 bases stayed unmatched. Germline CDR1 is SQVTM and CDR2 is ANQGSEA. The CDR3 sequence is CSAGTGDSGANVLTF. The DNA for the CDR3 is TGCAGCGCCGGGACAGGTGACTCTGGGGCCAACGTCCTGACTTTC.

The genes are TRBV11-2 and TRBJ1-1; no firm D call. The germline V and J ends were trimmed by 3 bases and 2 bases, with 1 base remaining between them. Looked up from germline, CDR1 is SGHAT and CDR2 is FQNNGV. The CDR3 spans 11 residues. The CDR3 coding sequence is TGTGCCAGCAGCTTTAACACTGAAGCTTTCTTT. This codes for CASSFNTEAFF.

The V and J genes are TRBV6-5 and TRBJ1-6; D possibly corresponds to TRBD1 (6 bases). The CDR3 is made up of 15 amino acids. Trimming shortened V by 0 bases and J by 7 bases, and 10 bases separated the two germline ends. Germline CDR1 is MNHEY and CDR2 is SVGAGI. The CDR3 region is CASSYSGGGNSPLHF. The CDR3 DNA follows: TGTGCCAGCAGTTACTCGGGGGGCGGGAATTCACCCCTCCACTTT.

The V and J genes are TRBV6-5 and TRBJ2-7; D ambiguous. Germline CDR1 is MNHEY and CDR2 is SVGAGI. Trimming cost V 11 bases and J 0 bases, with 11 bases left between them. The CDR3 contains 12 residues. CDR3 amino acids: CAASDGSYEQYF. CDR3 DNA: TGTGCCGCCTCGGACGGCTCCTACGAGCAGTACTTC.